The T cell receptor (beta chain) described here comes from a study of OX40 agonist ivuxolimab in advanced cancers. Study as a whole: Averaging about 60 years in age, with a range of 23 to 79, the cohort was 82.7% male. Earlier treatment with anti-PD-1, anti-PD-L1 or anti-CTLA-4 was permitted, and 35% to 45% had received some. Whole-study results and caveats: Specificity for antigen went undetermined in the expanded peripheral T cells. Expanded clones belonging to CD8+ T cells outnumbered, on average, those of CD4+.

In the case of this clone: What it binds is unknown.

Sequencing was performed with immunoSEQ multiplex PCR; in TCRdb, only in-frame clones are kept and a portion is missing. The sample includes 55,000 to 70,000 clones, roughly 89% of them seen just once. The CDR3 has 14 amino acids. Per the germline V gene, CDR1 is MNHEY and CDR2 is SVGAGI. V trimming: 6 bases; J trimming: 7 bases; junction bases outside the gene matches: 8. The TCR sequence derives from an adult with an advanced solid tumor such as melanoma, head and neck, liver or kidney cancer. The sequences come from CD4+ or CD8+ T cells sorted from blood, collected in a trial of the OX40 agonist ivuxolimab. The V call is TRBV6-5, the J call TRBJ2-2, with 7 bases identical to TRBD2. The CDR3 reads CASRGGNFIGELFF. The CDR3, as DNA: TGTGCCAGCAGGGGGGGGAATTTTATCGGGGAGCTGTTTTTT.